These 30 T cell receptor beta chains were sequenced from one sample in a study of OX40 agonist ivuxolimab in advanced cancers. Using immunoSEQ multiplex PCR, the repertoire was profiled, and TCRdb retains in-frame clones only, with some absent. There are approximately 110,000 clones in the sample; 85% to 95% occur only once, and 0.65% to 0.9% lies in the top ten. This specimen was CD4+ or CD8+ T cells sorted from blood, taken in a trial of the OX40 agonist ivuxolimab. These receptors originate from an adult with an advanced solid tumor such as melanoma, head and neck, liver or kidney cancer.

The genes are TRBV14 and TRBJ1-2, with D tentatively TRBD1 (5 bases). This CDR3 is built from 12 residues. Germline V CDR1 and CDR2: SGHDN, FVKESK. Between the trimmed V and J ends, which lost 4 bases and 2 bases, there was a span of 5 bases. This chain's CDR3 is CASSRGNYGYTF. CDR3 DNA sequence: TGTGCCAGCAGCCGGGGGAACTATGGCTACACCTTC.

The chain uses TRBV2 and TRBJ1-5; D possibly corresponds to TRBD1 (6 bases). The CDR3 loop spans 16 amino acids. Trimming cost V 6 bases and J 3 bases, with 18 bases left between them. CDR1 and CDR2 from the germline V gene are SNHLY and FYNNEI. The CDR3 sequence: CASSSPGGQANQPQHF. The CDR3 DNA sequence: TGTGCCAGCAGCTCCCCCGGGGGGCAGGCCAATCAGCCCCAGCATTTT.

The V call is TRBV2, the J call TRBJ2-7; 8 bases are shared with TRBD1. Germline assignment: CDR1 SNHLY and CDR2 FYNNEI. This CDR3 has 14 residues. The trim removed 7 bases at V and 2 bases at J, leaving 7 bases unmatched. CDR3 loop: CASNPGTGPYEQYF. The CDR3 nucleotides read TGTGCCAGCAACCCCGGGACAGGCCCCTACGAGCAGTACTTC. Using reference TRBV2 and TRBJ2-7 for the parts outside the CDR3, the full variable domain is EPEVTQTPSHQVTQMGQEVILRCVPISNHLYFYWYRQILGQKVEFLVSFYNNEISEKSEIFDDQFSVERPDGSNFTLKIRSTKLEDSAMYFCASNPGTGPYEQYFGPGTRLTVT.

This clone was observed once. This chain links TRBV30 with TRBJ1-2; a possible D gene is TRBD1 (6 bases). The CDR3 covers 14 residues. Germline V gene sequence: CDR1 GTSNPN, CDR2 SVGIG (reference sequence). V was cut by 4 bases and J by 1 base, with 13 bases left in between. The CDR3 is CAWKGQQFNYGYTF. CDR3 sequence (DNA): TGTGCCTGGAAGGGACAACAATTTAACTATGGCTACACCTTC.

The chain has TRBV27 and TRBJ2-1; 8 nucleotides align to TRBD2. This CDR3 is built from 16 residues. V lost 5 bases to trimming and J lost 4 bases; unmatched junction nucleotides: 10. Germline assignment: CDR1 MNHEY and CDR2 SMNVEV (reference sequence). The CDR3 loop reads CASSELYGRVYNEQFF. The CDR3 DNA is TGTGCCAGCAGTGAGCTGTACGGGAGGGTATACAATGAGCAGTTCTTC.

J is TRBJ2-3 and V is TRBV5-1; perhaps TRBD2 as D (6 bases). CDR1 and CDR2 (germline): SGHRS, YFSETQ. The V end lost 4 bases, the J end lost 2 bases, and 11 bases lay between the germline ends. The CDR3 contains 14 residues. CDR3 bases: TGCGCCAGCAGCGGATGGGACTTCACAGATACGCAGTATTTT. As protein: CASSGWDFTDTQYF.

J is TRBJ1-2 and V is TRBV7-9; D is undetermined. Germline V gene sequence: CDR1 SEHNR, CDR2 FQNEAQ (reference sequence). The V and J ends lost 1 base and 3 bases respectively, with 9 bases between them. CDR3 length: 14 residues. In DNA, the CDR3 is TGTGCCAGCAGCTTAGAGGCGACCGACTATGGCTACACCTTC. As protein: CASSLEATDYGYTF. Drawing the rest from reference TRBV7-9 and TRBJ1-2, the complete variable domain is DTGVSQNPRHKITKRGQNVTFRCDPISEHNRLYWYRQTLGQGPEFLTYFQNEAQLEKSRLLSDRFSAERPKGSFSTLEIQRTEQGDSAMYLCASSLEATDYGYTFGSGTRLTVV.

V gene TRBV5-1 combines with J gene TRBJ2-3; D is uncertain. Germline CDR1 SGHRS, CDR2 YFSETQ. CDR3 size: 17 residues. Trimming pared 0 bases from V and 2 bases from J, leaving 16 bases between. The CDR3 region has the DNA TGCGCCAGCAGCTTGGGTCCCCGTAGGGTTAACACAGATACGCAGTATTTT. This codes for CASSLGPRRVNTDTQYF.

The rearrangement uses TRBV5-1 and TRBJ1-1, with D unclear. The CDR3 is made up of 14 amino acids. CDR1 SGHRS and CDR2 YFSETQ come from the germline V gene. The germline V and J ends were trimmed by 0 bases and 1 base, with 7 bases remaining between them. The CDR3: CASSLADKNTEAFF. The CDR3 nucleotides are TGCGCCAGCAGCTTGGCAGATAAGAACACTGAAGCTTTCTTT.

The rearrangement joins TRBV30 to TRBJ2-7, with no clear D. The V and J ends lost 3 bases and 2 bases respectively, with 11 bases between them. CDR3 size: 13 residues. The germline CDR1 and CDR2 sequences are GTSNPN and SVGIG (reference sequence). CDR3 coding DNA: TGTGCCTGGAGCCCCCGCAGAGCCTACGAGCAGTACTTC. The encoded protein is CAWSPRRAYEQYF.

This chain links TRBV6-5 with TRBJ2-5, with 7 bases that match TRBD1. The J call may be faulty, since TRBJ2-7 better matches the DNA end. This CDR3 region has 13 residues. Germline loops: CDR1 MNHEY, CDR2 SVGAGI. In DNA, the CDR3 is TGTGCCAGCAGCCAGGGACAGAGCTACGAGCAGTACTTC. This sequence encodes CASSQGQSYEQYF.

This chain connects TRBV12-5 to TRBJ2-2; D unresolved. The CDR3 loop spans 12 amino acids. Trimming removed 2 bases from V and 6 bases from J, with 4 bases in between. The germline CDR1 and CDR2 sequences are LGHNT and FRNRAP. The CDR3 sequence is CASGLMSGELFF. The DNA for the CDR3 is TGTGCTAGTGGTTTGATGTCCGGGGAGCTGTTTTTT.

This CDR3 reads CASSEEKGPYNEQFF. CDR3 DNA: TGTGCCAGCAGCGAGGAGAAGGGACCCTACAATGAGCAGTTCTTC. This chain uses TRBV5-6 with TRBJ2-1; D may correspond to TRBD1 or TRBD2 (5 bases each). Germline V lookup: CDR1 SGHDT, CDR2 YYEEEE. V was pared by 4 bases and J by 2 bases, with 13 bases between. This CDR3 region has 15 residues.

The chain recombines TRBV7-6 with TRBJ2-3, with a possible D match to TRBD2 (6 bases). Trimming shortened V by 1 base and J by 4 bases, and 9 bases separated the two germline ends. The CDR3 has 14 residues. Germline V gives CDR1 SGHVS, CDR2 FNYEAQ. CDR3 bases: TGTGCCAGCAGCTTAGAAGTAGCGGCAGATACGCAGTATTTT. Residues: CASSLEVAADTQYF.

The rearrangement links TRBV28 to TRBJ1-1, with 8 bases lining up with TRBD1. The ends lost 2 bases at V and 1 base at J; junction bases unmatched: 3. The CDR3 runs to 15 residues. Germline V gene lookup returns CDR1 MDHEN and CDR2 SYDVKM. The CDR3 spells CASSLSGTGNTEAFF. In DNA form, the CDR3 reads TGTGCCAGCAGTTTAAGCGGGACAGGGAACACTGAAGCTTTCTTT.

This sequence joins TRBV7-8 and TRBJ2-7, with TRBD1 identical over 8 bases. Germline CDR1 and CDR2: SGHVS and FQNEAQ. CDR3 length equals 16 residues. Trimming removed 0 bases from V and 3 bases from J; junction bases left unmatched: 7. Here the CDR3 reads CASSLAWTGKVYEQYF. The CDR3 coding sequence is TGTGCCAGCAGCTTAGCGTGGACAGGGAAAGTCTACGAGCAGTACTTC. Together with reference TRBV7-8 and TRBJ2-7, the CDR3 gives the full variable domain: GAGVSQSPRYKVAKRGQDVALRCDPISGHVSLFWYQQALGQGPEFLTYFQNEAQLDKSGLPSDRFFAERPEGSVSTLKIQRTQQEDSAVYLCASSLAWTGKVYEQYFGPGTRLTVT.

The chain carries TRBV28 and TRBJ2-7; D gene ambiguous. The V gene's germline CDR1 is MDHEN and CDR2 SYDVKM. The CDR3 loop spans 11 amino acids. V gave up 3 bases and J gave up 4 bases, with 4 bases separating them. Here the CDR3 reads CASSFFYEQYF. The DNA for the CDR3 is TGTGCCAGCAGTTTCTTTTACGAGCAGTACTTC.

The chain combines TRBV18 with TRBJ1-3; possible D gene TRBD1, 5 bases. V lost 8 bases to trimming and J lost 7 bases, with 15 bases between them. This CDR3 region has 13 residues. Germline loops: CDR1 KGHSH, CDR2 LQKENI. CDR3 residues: CASLQGVWNTIYF. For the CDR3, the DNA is TGTGCCAGCCTCCAGGGCGTCTGGAACACCATATATTTT.

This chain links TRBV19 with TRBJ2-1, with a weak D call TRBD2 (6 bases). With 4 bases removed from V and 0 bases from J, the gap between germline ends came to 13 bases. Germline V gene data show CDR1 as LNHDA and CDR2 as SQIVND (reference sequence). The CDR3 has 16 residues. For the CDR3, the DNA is TGTGCCAGTAGTACCTCACTCGGGAGCTCCTACAATGAGCAGTTCTTC. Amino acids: CASSTSLGSSYNEQFF. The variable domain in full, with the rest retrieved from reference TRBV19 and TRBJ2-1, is DGGITQSPKYLFRKEGQNVTLSCEQNLNHDAMYWYRQDPGQGLRLIYYSQIVNDFQKGDIAEGYSVSREKKESFPLTVTSAQKNPTAFYLCASSTSLGSSYNEQFFGPGTRLTVL.

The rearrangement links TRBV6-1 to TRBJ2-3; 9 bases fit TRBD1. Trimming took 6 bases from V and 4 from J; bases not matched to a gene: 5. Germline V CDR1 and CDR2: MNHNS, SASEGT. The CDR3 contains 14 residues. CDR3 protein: CASRTDRGADTQYF. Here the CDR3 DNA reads TGTGCCAGCAGGACGGACAGGGGAGCAGATACGCAGTATTTT.

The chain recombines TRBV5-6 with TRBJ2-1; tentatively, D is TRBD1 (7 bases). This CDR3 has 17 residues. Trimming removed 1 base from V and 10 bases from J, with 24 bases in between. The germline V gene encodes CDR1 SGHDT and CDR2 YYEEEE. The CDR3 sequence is CASSLKGGGRSGDEQFF. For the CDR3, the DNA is TGTGCCAGCAGCTTGAAAGGAGGGGGCCGCTCCGGGGACGAGCAGTTCTTC.

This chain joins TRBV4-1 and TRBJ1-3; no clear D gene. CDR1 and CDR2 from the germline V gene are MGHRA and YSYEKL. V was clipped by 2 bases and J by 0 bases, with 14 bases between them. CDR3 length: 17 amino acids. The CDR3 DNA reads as TGCGCCAGCAGCCAAAGTCCCCCGGGGAACTCTGGAAACACCATATATTTT. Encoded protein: CASSQSPPGNSGNTIYF.

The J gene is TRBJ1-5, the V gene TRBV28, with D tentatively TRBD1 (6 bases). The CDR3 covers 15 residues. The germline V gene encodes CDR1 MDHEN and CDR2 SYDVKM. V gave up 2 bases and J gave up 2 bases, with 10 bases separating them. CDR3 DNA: TGTGCCAGCAGTTTAATAGCAGGGGGCAATCAGCCCCAGCATTTT. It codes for CASSLIAGGNQPQHF.

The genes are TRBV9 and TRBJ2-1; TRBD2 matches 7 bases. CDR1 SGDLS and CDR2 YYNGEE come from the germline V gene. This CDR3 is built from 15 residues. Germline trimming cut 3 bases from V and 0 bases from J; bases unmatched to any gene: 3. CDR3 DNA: TGTGCCAGCAGCGGCACGGGAGGCTCCTACAATGAGCAGTTCTTC. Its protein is CASSGTGGSYNEQFF. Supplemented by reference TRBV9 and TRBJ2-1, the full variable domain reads DSGVTQTPKHLITATGQRVTLRCSPRSGDLSVYWYQQSLDQGLQFLIQYYNGEERAKGNILERFSAQQFPDLHSELNLSSLELGDSALYFCASSGTGGSYNEQFFGPGTRLTVL.

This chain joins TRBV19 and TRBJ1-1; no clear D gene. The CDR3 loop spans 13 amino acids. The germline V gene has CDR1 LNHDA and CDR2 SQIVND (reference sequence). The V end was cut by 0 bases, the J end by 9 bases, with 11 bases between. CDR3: CASSIDIRGKAFF. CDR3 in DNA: TGTGCCAGTAGTATAGATATCCGGGGTAAAGCTTTCTTT.

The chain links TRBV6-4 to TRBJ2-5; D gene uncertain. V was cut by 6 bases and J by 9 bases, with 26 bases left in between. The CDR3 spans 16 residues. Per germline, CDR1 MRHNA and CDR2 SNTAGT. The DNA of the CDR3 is TGTGCCAGCAGGCACCGTGGGCAAAATGACTGGGCGCCCCAGTACTTC. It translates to CASRHRGQNDWAPQYF.

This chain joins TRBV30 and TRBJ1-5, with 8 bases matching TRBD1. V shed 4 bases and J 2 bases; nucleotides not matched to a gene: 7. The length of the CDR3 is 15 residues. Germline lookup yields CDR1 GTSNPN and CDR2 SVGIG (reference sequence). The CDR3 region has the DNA TGTGCCTGGACTGCGGACAGGGAGGGCAATCAGCCCCAGCATTTT. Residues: CAWTADREGNQPQHF.

This chain's CDR3 is CASSYPGQGAEAFF. In DNA, the CDR3 is TGTGCCAGCAGTTACCCCGGGCAGGGGGCGGAAGCTTTCTTT. V gene TRBV6-5 combines with J gene TRBJ1-1, with TRBD1 identical over 8 bases. Germline-derived CDR1 and CDR2 are MNHEY and SVGAGI. The CDR3 extends over 14 amino acids. J lost 8 bases, V lost 2 bases, and 7 bases had no gene match.

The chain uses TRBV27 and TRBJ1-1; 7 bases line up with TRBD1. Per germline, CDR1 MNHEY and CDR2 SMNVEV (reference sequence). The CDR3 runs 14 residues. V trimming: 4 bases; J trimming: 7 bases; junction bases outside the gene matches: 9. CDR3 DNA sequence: TGTGCCAGCAGTTCAAGGGGACAGTGGATTGAAGCTTTCTTT. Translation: CASSSRGQWIEAFF.

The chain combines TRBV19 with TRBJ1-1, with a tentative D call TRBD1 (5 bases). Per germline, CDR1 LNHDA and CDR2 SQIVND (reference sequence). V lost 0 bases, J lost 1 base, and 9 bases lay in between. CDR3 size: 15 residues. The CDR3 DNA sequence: TGTGCCAGTAGTATAGATGGGGGTTCGAACACTGAAGCTTTCTTT. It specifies CASSIDGGSNTEAFF.